This T cell receptor beta chain was retrieved from a study of Tregs in tolerant kidney transplant recipients. Study findings and constraints: Changing PCR primers prevented nucleotide comparison between some patients' samples.

CDR3 length equals 13 residues. CDR1 is SEHNR and CDR2 is FQNEAQ in the germline V gene (reference sequence). V lost 3 bases, J lost 0 bases, and 3 bases lay in between. Generated by immunoSEQ multiplex PCR, the TCRdb table keeps only in-frame clones and is missing some. The sample includes more than 20,000 clones, approximately 84% seen only once; the top ten take roughly a quarter. On this clone itself: Its antigen is as yet unknown.

Related graft donors supplied nonmyeloablative bone marrow transplants, and mixed chimerism was transient. Source: CD8+ T cells from blood (PBMCs), taken 6 months after the transplant. The sequence derives from a human patient who received a combined kidney and bone marrow transplant. These T cells may partly come from the graft donor. The rearrangement uses TRBV7-9 and TRBJ1-5; no reliable D call. The CDR3 DNA reads TGTGCCAGCAGCTTCAGTAGCAATCAGCCCCAGCATTTT. Translating it yields CASSFSSNQPQHF. The full variable domain, its missing parts supplied by reference TRBV7-9 and TRBJ1-5, is DTGVSQNPRHKITKRGQNVTFRCDPISEHNRLYWYRQTLGQGPEFLTYFQNEAQLEKSRLLSDRFSAERPKGSFSTLEIQRTEQGDSAMYLCASSFSSNQPQHFGDGTRLSIL.